The entry below describes one T cell receptor beta chain. A junction end diverges from the germline sequence, so it may reflect a read error. CDR1 is SSHAT and CDR2 is FNYEAQ in the germline V gene (reference sequence). The CDR3 has 14 residues. The data were taken from a study of blood T cell repertoires in COVID-19. Across the study: From the United States, Italy and Spain came samples of acute and convalescent COVID-19. T cells, B-cell-depleted T cells, or PBMCs provided the cDNA or gDNA that served as material.

In the study's own analysis: The authors estimated nucleated cell counts from reference gene primer amplification. The repertoire was sequenced with immunoSEQ multiplex PCR; TCRdb's copy has only in-frame clones and lacks some. Clone size and the V and J calls come from that table; the DNA yielded D and trimming. This table has about 100,000 clones, 79% appearing once. Sequencing was performed on peripheral blood. This receptor was taken from a woman over 75 with active or convalescent COVID-19. The chain links TRBV7-7 to TRBJ2-7; TRBD1 is a possible D gene (6 bases). The DNA of the CDR3 is TGTGCTAGCAGCTTAGCACAGGGTATACACGAGCAGTACTTC. As protein: CASSLAQGIHEQYF.